The TCR beta chain described here comes from a study of CD8 T cells in Susac syndrome. Overall study results and limits: The authors acknowledged that the study's TCR sequencing and HLA analysis involved relatively few individuals.

Diagnostic criteria defined recently for definite or probable disease were met by the Susac syndrome patients. It was with random hexamers that about 0.45 to 1 ug RNA was reverse transcribed. The authors amplified TCR beta CDR3 across 54 Vbeta and 13 Jbeta using immunoSEQ multiplex PCR. TCRdb reprocessed the immunoSEQ multiplex PCR reads via MiXCR and lists one record per CDR3 protein. The repertoire includes some 240,000 distinct CDR3 sequences, roughly 95% of them detected once, and under 0.12% sits in the top ten. Details on this clonotype: Its target is not known.

The CDR3 has 14 residues. The trim removed 6 bases at V and 0 bases at J, leaving 0 bases unmatched. Sequenced: CD4+ T cells from PBMCs. The genes are TRBV12-3 or TRBV12-4 and TRBJ2-7; TRBD2 agrees at 12 bases. This clonotype originated in a human donor with Susac syndrome. The CDR3 region has the DNA TGTGCCAGCAGGACTAGCGGGAGCTCCTACGAGCAGTACTTC. Translated, it gives CASRTSGSSYEQYF.